This TCR beta chain was sequenced during a study of OX40 agonist ivuxolimab in advanced cancers. With regard to the full study: The costimulatory receptor OX40 (CD134) was targeted by ivuxolimab, a fully human IgG2 agonistic monoclonal antibody. Among the approximately 50 dose-escalation patients, about 19 had hepatocellular carcinoma, approximately 15 melanoma, 9 renal cell carcinoma and 9 head and neck cancer. Prior anti-PD-1, anti-PD-L1 or anti-CTLA-4 therapy was permitted, and about 40% of dose-escalation patients had received checkpoint inhibitors. The purpose of peripheral TCRbeta sequencing was to test whether ivuxolimab changed TCR sequence diversity and led to clonal T-cell expansion. Three dose-escalation patients achieved partial responses, one with hepatocellular carcinoma and two with cutaneous melanoma. The paper reports the monotherapy dose-escalation portion (N of about 50 patients) of the phase I ivuxolimab trial. Intravenous ivuxolimab was administered to patients every 2 weeks at six dose levels: 0.01, 0.1, 0.3, 1.5, 3 and 10 mg/kg. In the dose-escalation cohort, 82.7% of patients were male, and the mean age was approximately 60 years, with a range of about 23 to 85.

Patients with a history of autoimmune disease or receiving systemic immunosuppression were excluded from the trial. Peripheral blood for TCR sequencing was collected from all dose cohorts at baseline, on cycle 4 day 1, and on cycle 7 day 1. Samples were obtained from an open-label, multicenter, first-in-human phase I dose-escalation trial of ivuxolimab. The trial enrolled adults with locally advanced or metastatic head and neck squamous cell, hepatocellular, melanoma or renal cell carcinoma. Before TCR sequencing, CD4+ T cells and CD8+ T cells were sorted from peripheral blood as separate populations. From the germline V gene (reference sequence), CDR1 is LNHDA and CDR2 is SQIVND. CDR3 length: 15 amino acids, cysteine to phenylalanine. The DNA shown is the 45-base CDR3, in frame from base 1. From V the trimming removes 4 bases and from J it removes 4 bases, while the gene matches leave 9 bases of the junction unaccounted for.

Paper-wide results and their limitations: Which antigens the clonally expanded peripheral T cells were specific for was not determined. Low levels of normalized T-cell clonal expansion were also seen in some patients who did not respond. On average, CD8+ T cells showed more expanded clones than CD4+ T cells after ivuxolimab. Clonal expansion of both CD4+ and CD8+ blood T cells was observed from baseline to week 6 at doses 0.1 to 3.0 mg/kg. Partial responders in the 0.1-3.0 mg/kg groups had among the lowest normalized peripheral clonal expansion, especially among CD8+ T cells.

Genomic DNA was isolated from the sorted cells so that the TCRbeta CDR3 region could be sequenced. The immunoSEQ Assay was used for sequencing of TCRbeta CDR3 regions. Not all clones reach the TCRdb copy of this immuneACCESS table, which keeps in-frame sequences only. Checked studies attribute under half of the gap to unresolved V genes and leave the rest unexplained. The sample contains about 92,000 clones, 91% of them found a single time. The ten largest clones add up to approximately 0.32% of the sample. Concerning this clone: Its antigen is still unknown. One base away there is no much larger clone; base qualities are not given.

The chain joins TRBV19 to TRBJ2-7, with 8 bases matching TRBD1. The receptor was isolated from an adult with an advanced solid tumor such as melanoma, head and neck, liver or kidney cancer. The sample here was CD4+ or CD8+ T cells sorted from blood, taken in a trial of the OX40 agonist ivuxolimab. The DNA is TGTGCCAGTAGTACCCCCGGACAGGGTCCGTACGAGCAGTACTTC. It translates to CASSTPGQGPYEQYF.